The 18 T cell receptor beta chains below were found in one sample sequenced in a study of blood T cell repertoires in COVID-19. The data were produced by immunoSEQ multiplex PCR, yet TCRdb's version contains in-frame clones alone and is incomplete. The sample contains a few hundred thousand clones, around 83% of which appear only once. Sequenced material: peripheral blood. The receptors stem from a woman between 50 and 59 years old with acute or convalescent COVID-19.

Written as DNA, the CDR3 is TGTGCCAGCAGCCGACAGGGGACAGCTTTCTTT. It specifies CASSRQGTAFF. V is TRBV6-5 and J is TRBJ1-1; TRBD1 agrees at 8 bases. The germline V gene encodes CDR1 MNHEY and CDR2 SVGAGI. The CDR3 has 11 residues. V was clipped by 6 bases and J by 10 bases; unmatched bases: 4.

Comment on this clone: A read error may produce the germline difference seen at one junction end. V and J are TRBV7-3 and TRBJ1-1, with TRBD1 identical over 11 bases. The V gene's germline CDR1 is SGHTA and CDR2 FQGTGA. This CDR3 is 13 amino acids long. The CDR3 sequence: CASSSGTGGSALF. CDR3 nucleotide sequence: TGTGCCAGCAGTTCCGGGACAGGGGGTTCGGCTCTCTTT.

The table lists this clone with a count of one. V gene TRBV7-2 combines with J gene TRBJ2-2; 9 bases line up with TRBD1. With V trimmed by 6 bases and J by 5 bases, 7 bases remained unmatched. The CDR3 is made up of 15 amino acids. The germline gives CDR1 SGHTA, CDR2 FQGNSA. The CDR3 nucleotides are TGTGCCAGCAGTCCGGGACAGGGACGGACCGGGGAGCTGTTTTTT. It specifies CASSPGQGRTGELFF.

The rearrangement uses TRBV6-2 or TRBV6-3 and TRBJ2-1; 11 bases agree with TRBD1. Germline assignment: CDR1 MNHEY and CDR2 SVGEGT. The CDR3 sequence is 17 residues long. Trimming cost V 2 bases and J 2 bases; bases outside gene matches: 5. CDR3 region: CASSYQLGQGAYNEQFF. CDR3 nucleotide sequence: TGTGCCAGCAGTTACCAATTGGGACAGGGGGCCTACAATGAGCAGTTCTTC.

The chain uses TRBV3-1 (or the pseudogene TRBV3-2) and TRBJ1-3; D gene uncertain. V was clipped by 4 bases and J by 5 bases, with 15 bases between them. CDR3 length: 15 amino acids. CDR1 and CDR2 (germline): LGHDT, YNNKEL (reference sequence). The CDR3 loop reads CASSLMPQLRNTIYF. CDR3 nucleotides: TGTGCCAGCAGCCTTATGCCGCAGTTGAGAAACACCATATATTTT.

This chain uses TRBV18 with TRBJ1-1; 7 bases line up with TRBD1. Unmatched junction bases numbered 3, after V lost 2 bases and J lost 0 bases. The CDR3 totals 15 residues. The germline CDR1 and CDR2 sequences are KGHSH and LQKENI. The DNA for the CDR3 is TGTGCCAGCTCACCAGGGACAGTCATGAACACTGAAGCTTTCTTT. Its protein is CASSPGTVMNTEAFF.

J is TRBJ2-3 and V is TRBV5-4; TRBD2 might be the D (6 bases). The CDR3 length is 14 residues. The V end lost 5 bases, the J end lost 1 base, and 11 bases lay between the germline ends. CDR1 is SGHNT and CDR2 is YYREEE in the germline V gene (reference sequence). This CDR3 reads CASSPGGGTDTQYF. The DNA for the CDR3 is TGTGCCAGCAGTCCGGGCGGGGGCACAGATACGCAGTATTTT.

The gene calls are TRBV10-3 and TRBJ1-2; 9 nucleotides match TRBD1. Trimming took 2 bases from V and 2 from J; bases not matched to a gene: 6. Germline CDR1 is ENHRY and CDR2 is SYGVKD. The CDR3 loop spans 16 amino acids. The CDR3 region has the DNA TGTGCCATCAGTGAGCCGACAGGGGGGATAAACTATGGCTACACCTTC. Its translation is CAISEPTGGINYGYTF.

J is TRBJ2-5 and V is TRBV28; 8 bases fit TRBD1. V dropped 6 bases and J dropped 2; count of bases not matched to a gene: 5. This CDR3 contains 14 residues. Germline CDR1 and CDR2: MDHEN and SYDVKM. CDR3 coding DNA: TGTGCCAGCAGCCCACAGGGGGGACAAGAGACCCAGTACTTC. It translates to CASSPQGGQETQYF. Full variable domain (outside the CDR3, taken from reference TRBV28 and TRBJ2-5): DVKVTQSSRYLVKRTGEKVFLECVQDMDHENMFWYRQDPGLGLRLIYFSYDVKMKEKGDIPEGYSVSREKKERFSLILESASTNQTSMYLCASSPQGGQETQYFGPGTRLLVL.

The chain employs TRBV15 and TRBJ2-1; tentative D call: TRBD1 (6 bases). Germline values: CDR1 LNHNV, CDR2 YYDKDF (reference sequence). This CDR3 contains 15 residues. Trimming removed 6 bases at V and 2 bases at J, with 14 bases between. The CDR3 here is CATRGGSDPYNEQFF. In DNA, the CDR3 is TGTGCCACCAGAGGGGGAAGCGATCCCTACAATGAGCAGTTCTTC.

V gene TRBV19 combines with J gene TRBJ1-5, with 8 bases aligning to TRBD1. Unmatched junction bases numbered 3, after V lost 3 bases and J lost 5 bases. Germline CDR1 reads LNHDA; CDR2 reads SQIVND (reference sequence). This CDR3 is 14 amino acids long. The CDR3 spells CASSIRQGHQPQHF. The DNA for the CDR3 is TGTGCCAGTAGTATTAGACAGGGGCATCAGCCCCAGCATTTT.

This chain links TRBV2 with TRBJ1-4, with no clear D. Deletions cut 5 bases from V and 5 bases from J, with 6 bases between. Germline loops: CDR1 SNHLY, CDR2 FYNNEI. The CDR3 is made up of 12 amino acids. For the CDR3, the DNA is TGTGCCAGCAGTCTACCGAATGAAAAACTGTTTTTT. The encoded protein is CASSLPNEKLFF.

Only a few counts were recorded for this clone. V and J are TRBV28 and TRBJ1-5; 7 bases match TRBD1. The germline CDR1 and CDR2 sequences are MDHEN and SYDVKM. V lost 6 bases to trimming and J lost 6 bases; unmatched junction nucleotides: 11. CDR3 length: 15 residues. The chain's CDR3 is CASRISGGTSQPQHF. CDR3 bases: TGTGCCAGCAGAATCTCAGGGGGAACAAGTCAGCCCCAGCATTTT. Based on the CDR3 plus reference TRBV28 and TRBJ1-5, the full variable domain is DVKVTQSSRYLVKRTGEKVFLECVQDMDHENMFWYRQDPGLGLRLIYFSYDVKMKEKGDIPEGYSVSREKKERFSLILESASTNQTSMYLCASRISGGTSQPQHFGDGTRLSIL.

The V gene is TRBV2, the J gene TRBJ1-2, with D possibly being TRBD1 (5 bases). Trimming removed 1 base at V and 2 bases at J, with 11 bases between. The CDR3 spans 15 residues. Per the germline V gene, CDR1 is SNHLY and CDR2 is FYNNEI. Written as DNA, the CDR3 is TGTGCCAGCAGTGAAGTAAGGACACTGAACTATGGCTACACCTTC. This encodes CASSEVRTLNYGYTF.

The chain is built from TRBV10-1 and TRBJ2-2, with D maybe TRBD1 (5 bases). V lost 6 bases to trimming and J lost 4 bases, with 12 bases between them. In germline, CDR1 is WNHNN, CDR2 SYGVQD (reference sequence). This CDR3 is built from 14 residues. The CDR3 DNA reads TGCGCCAGCAGGGAAGGGGTAACCACCGGGGAGCTGTTTTTT. This encodes CASREGVTTGELFF.

V usage is TRBV7-9 and J usage is TRBJ1-1; possible D gene TRBD1, 5 bases. Trimming took 5 bases from V and 4 from J, leaving 5 bases between them. Germline lookup yields CDR1 SEHNR and CDR2 FQNEAQ (reference sequence). There are 11 residues in the CDR3. Written as DNA, the CDR3 is TGTGCCAGCAGCCAGGGCACTGAAGCTTTCTTT. It encodes CASSQGTEAFF.

This clone occurred once. V gene TRBV5-4 combines with J gene TRBJ2-1; a weak D match, TRBD2 (6 bases). Per germline, CDR1 SGHNT and CDR2 YYREEE (reference sequence). The CDR3 loop spans 15 amino acids. The germline V and J ends were trimmed by 0 bases and 9 bases, with 16 bases remaining between them. The CDR3 here is CASSLVQTSLFEQFF. DNA of the CDR3: TGTGCCAGCAGCTTGGTCCAGACTAGTCTATTTGAGCAGTTCTTC.

The DNA for the CDR3 is TGTGCCAGCCGACAGGGCCCGAACACTGAAGCTTTCTTT. Translation: CASRQGPNTEAFF. The chain is built from TRBV6-4 and TRBJ1-1; 7 positions agree with TRBD1. CDR1 is MRHNA and CDR2 is SNTAGT in the germline V gene. Trimming cost V 8 bases and J 1 base; bases outside gene matches: 4. This CDR3 is 13 amino acids long.